A single count supports the clone carrying this T cell receptor (beta chain). Antigen: not known. Both RNA and DNA were isolated together from about 21-30 mg of bulk tissue that had not been sorted. TCR beta cDNA was reverse-transcribed from about 0.45 ug of total RNA. The reaction used a constant-region primer and ProtoScript II reverse transcriptase. Three-round nested multiplex PCR performed with slightly modified ARM-PCR produced the TCR beta libraries. Amplification in the first two PCR rounds was performed using TRBV1-TRBV30 forward primers and a C-beta reverse primer for roughly 9 cycles each. In TCRdb, the multiplex PCR reads were re-called with MiXCR into one record per CDR3 protein. The data show 100,000 or so distinct CDR3 sequences, 80% to 85% seen once. The source of the sample is a study of tumor-infiltrating lymphocytes in primary liver carcinoma. For the study at large: Sample yields, roughly 3.65 to 8 million productive TCRbeta reads, were similar across the tissue types.

This CDR3 spans 13 amino acids. Deletions cut 4 bases from V and 2 bases from J, with 10 bases between. The germline V gene encodes CDR1 SGHKS and CDR2 YYEKEE (reference sequence). Study-wide findings and caveats: Whereas tumor region pairs overlapped more, tumor-adjacent and tumor-blood pairs overlapped less.

V is TRBV5-5 and J is TRBJ2-7; a weak D match, TRBD2 (5 bases). The sequencing sample was made of liver tumor tissue from sampling region 3. The sample's subset: tumor region T3, left-lateral pole. This clonotype originated in a man aged 35-49 years with primary liver carcinoma and hepatitis B virus infection. Here the CDR3 DNA reads TGTGCCAGCAGCATCGGACTCCCCTACGAGCAGTACTTC. Amino acids: CASSIGLPYEQYF.